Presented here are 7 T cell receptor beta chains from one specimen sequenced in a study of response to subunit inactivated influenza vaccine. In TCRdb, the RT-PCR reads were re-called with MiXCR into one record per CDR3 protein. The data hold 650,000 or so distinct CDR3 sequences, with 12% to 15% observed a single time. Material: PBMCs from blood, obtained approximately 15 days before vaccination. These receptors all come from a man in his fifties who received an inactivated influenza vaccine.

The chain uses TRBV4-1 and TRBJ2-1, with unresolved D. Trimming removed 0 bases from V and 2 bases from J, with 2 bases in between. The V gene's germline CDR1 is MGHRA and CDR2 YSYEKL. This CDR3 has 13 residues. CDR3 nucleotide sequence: TGCGCCAGCAGCCAAGAAGCCTACAATGAGCAGTTCTTC. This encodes CASSQEAYNEQFF.

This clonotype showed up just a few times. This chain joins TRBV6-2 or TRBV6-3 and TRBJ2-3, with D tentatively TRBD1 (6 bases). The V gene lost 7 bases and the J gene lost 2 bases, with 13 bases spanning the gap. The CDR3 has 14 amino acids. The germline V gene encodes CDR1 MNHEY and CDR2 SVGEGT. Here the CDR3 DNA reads TGTGCCAGCAAAACGGACAGAGTCACAGATACGCAGTATTTT. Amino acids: CASKTDRVTDTQYF.

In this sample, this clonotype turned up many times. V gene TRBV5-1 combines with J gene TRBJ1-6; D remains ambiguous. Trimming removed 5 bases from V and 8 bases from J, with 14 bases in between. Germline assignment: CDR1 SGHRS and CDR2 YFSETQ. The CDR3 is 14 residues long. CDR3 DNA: TGCGCCAGCAGACCCGGGATTTCTTATTCACCCCTCCACTTT. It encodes CASRPGISYSPLHF.

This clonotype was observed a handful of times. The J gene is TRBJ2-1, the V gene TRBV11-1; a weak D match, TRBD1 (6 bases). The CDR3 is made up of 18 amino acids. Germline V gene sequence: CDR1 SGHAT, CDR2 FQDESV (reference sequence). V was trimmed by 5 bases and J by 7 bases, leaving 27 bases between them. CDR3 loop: CASSEAVRQLWQGNEQFF. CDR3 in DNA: TGTGCCAGCAGCGAGGCCGTACGACAGCTCTGGCAGGGGAATGAGCAGTTCTTC.

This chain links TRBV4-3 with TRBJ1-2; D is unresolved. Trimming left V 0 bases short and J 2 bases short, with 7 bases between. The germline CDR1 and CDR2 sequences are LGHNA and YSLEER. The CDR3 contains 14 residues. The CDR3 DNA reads TGCGCCAGCAGCCAAGAGTTCCAGAACTATGGCTACACCTTC. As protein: CASSQEFQNYGYTF.

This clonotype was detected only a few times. CDR3: CASRSPIGKFPNEQFF. In DNA, the CDR3 is TGTGCCAGCAGATCACCCATCGGTAAATTCCCCAATGAGCAGTTCTTC. The chain is built from TRBV4-2 and TRBJ2-1; D not certain. Germline CDR1 LGHNA, CDR2 YNFKEQ. The ends were cut back, 6 bases at V and 6 bases at J, with 21 bases in the middle. This CDR3 is built from 16 residues.

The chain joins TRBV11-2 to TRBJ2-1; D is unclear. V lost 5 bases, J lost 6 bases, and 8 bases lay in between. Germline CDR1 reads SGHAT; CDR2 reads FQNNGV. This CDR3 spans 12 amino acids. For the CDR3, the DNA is TGTGCCAGCAGCCGTTGGGGCAATGAGCAGTTCTTC. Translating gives CASSRWGNEQFF.